This entry describes one T cell receptor beta chain. Antigen: not known. Produced via immunoSEQ multiplex PCR; TCRdb's table is partial and in-frame only. The sample shows around 84,000 clones, roughly nine tenths of them seen only once. Germline V gives CDR1 MNHEY, CDR2 SVGAGI. Trimming removed 0 bases at V and 8 bases at J, with 19 bases between. The CDR3 runs 16 residues. The source of the sample is a study of T cell responses to AZD1222 COVID-19 vaccine. Across the whole study: Combined were second doses at about 4 or about 12 weeks.

General study findings and limits: Clonal diversity may have been underestimated in mostly white British donors. Regions left unmutated in variants are reportedly the target of nearly half of spike-specific TCRs.

The clonotype originates from an adult in good health. The sequenced sample was peripheral blood, obtained on day 0 of AZD1222 vaccination. The chain is built from TRBV6-5 and TRBJ1-2; no definite D call. The DNA of the CDR3 is TGTGCCAGCAGTTACTCGAATACGGTGCTGGGTGGAGGCTACACCTTC. This gives the protein CASSYSNTVLGGGYTF.